The clone carrying this T cell receptor beta chain came up many times. The antigen is undetermined. This entry comes from a study of CD8 T cells in ankylosing spondylitis. General study points: Seemingly characteristic of ankylosing spondylitis blood was a TCR beta motif consisting of roughly 8 highly homologous variants. In the blood and synovial fluid of reactive arthritis, some motif variants had been previously reported.

TCRdb analysed the 5' RACE reads with MiXCR anew, one entry per CDR3 protein. This table holds 150,000 to 200,000 distinct CDR3 sequences, 13% found once. Germline CDR1 and CDR2: SNHLY and FYNNEI. The V gene lost 10 bases and the J gene lost 9 bases, with 24 bases spanning the gap. The length of the CDR3 is 14 residues. The V gene is TRBV2, the J gene TRBJ1-1; tentatively, D is TRBD1 (5 bases). The sample was blood, either unsorted or a sorted T cell fraction (not recorded which). This receptor was obtained from a female donor with ankylosing spondylitis or in good health (not recorded which). The CDR3: CATPLGGRGDQAFF. DNA of the CDR3: TGTGCCACCCCATTGGGGGGACGAGGGGACCAAGCTTTCTTT. Full variable domain (missing parts from reference TRBV2 and TRBJ1-1): EPEVTQTPSHQVTQMGQEVILRCVPISNHLYFYWYRQILGQKVEFLVSFYNNEISEKSEIFDDQFSVERPDGSNFTLKIRSTKLEDSAMYFCATPLGGRGDQAFFGQGTRLTVV.